The source of this T cell receptor beta chain is a study of PD-1 blockade in classical Hodgkin lymphoma. Study as a whole: Intravenous nivolumab at 3 mg/kg was given to patients every 2 weeks. Study results and caveats: Whoever responded completely had baseline diversity much like that seen in newly diagnosed patients. Whatever underlies the repertoire differences (possibly disease activity or prior therapy) remains undefined.

Germline CDR1 is MDHEN and CDR2 is SYDVKM. V lost 3 bases, J lost 7 bases, and 10 bases lay in between. CDR3 length equals 13 residues. No patient escaped relapse after autologous stem cell transplantation, and brentuximab vedotin exposure varied. Notes on this clone: Its antigen is unknown.

Profiling relied on immunoSEQ multiplex PCR, and the TCRdb table lists in-frame clones only, not all of them. The data contain fewer than 20,000 clones, around 85% of them seen just once; the ten biggest clones take up approximately 24%. This sample comprised peripheral blood mononuclear cells (PBMCs), obtained at baseline. V is TRBV28 and J is TRBJ1-5, with TRBD1 as a possible D gene (5 bases). The TCR sequence derives from a human donor with classical Hodgkin lymphoma. The CDR3: CASSFSGRQPQHF. CDR3 sequence (DNA): TGTGCCAGCAGTTTTTCAGGGCGCCAGCCCCAGCATTTT.